In this sample, the clone carrying this T cell receptor beta chain turned up a few times. The source of the sample is a study of CD8+ T cells in alopecia areata. The treatment was: oral pan-JAK inhibitor, 5-10 mg twice daily. Researchers took lesional scalp punch biopsies and peripheral blood from people who were alopecia areata patients. Between the trimmed V and J ends, which lost 1 base and 4 bases, there was a span of 7 bases. The CDR3 is 12 residues long. Germline V gene data show CDR1 as GTSNPN and CDR2 as SVGIG (reference sequence). It was cDNA, reverse transcribed from extracted RNA, that served as the sequencing template. TCRdb keeps only in-frame clones here, not all; method: immunoSEQ multiplex PCR. The sample lists 120,000 or so clones, about 59% occurring once.

This sequence joins TRBV30 and TRBJ1-1, with D perhaps matching TRBD1 (5 bases). The sequencing used CD4+ T cells sorted from blood, collected at week 4, from a patient treated with tofacitinib. The receptor was derived from a human donor with alopecia areata. The CDR3 reads CAWSDGGTEAFF. CDR3 bases: TGTGCCTGGAGTGACGGGGGCACTGAAGCTTTCTTT. The full variable domain, its missing parts supplied by reference TRBV30 and TRBJ1-1, is SQTIHQWPATLVQPVGSPLSLECTVEGTSNPNLYWYRQAAGRGLQLLFYSVGIGQISSEVPQNLSASRPQDRQFILSSKKLLLSDSGFYLCAWSDGGTEAFFGQGTRLTVV.